This T cell receptor (beta chain) originates from a study of T cell responses to AZD1222 COVID-19 vaccine. As concerns this clone: Its target is unknown.

V lost 3 bases and J 2 bases, leaving 16 bases between the germline ends. The CDR3 totals 16 residues. Germline V CDR1 and CDR2: LNHDA, SQIVND (reference sequence). General study results and limits: Repertoire collection took place solely once the T cell response had peaked. The donors showed a predominance of white British ancestry and of females, with possible underestimation of clonal diversity.

Profiled with immunoSEQ multiplex PCR; TCRdb holds only in-frame clones, not every one. The data contain approximately 190,000 clones, approximately 90% of them seen just once; the ten biggest clones take up 0.99%. V is TRBV19 and J is TRBJ2-5, with D unclear. Sequencing was performed on peripheral blood, taken on day 0 of AZD1222 vaccination. The receptor's source is an adult in good health. CDR3 sequence (DNA): TGTGCCAGTAGTATTCTGGCGAGCCGCATACAAGAGACCCAGTACTTC. This codes for CASSILASRIQETQYF.